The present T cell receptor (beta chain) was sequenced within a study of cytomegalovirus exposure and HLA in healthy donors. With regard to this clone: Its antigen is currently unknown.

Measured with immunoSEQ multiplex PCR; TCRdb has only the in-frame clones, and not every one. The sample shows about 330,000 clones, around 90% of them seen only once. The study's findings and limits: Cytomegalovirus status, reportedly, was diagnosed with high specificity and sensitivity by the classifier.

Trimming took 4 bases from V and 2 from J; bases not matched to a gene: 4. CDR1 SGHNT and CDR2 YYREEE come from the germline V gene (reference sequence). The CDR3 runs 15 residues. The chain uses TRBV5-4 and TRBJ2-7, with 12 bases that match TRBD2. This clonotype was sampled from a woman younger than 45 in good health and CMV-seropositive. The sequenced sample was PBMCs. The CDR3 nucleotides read TGTGCCAGCAGCCCGGGACTAGCGGGCGCCTACGAGCAGTACTTC. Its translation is CASSPGLAGAYEQYF. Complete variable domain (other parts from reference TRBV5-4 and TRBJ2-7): ETGVTQSPTHLIKTRGQQVTLRCSSQSGHNTVSWYQQALGQGPQFIFQYYREEENGRGNFPPRFSGLQFPNYSSELNVNALELDDSALYLCASSPGLAGAYEQYFGPGTRLTVT.